The TCR beta chain under discussion was sequenced for a study of T cells expressing NK-cell markers. The wider study: There were seven HCMV-seropositive donors and one seronegative donor among the eight sequenced.

TCRdb reprocessed the 5' RACE reads and reports one entry per CDR3 protein, with no DNA. Seen in this sample are approximately 150,000 distinct CDR3 sequences; the ten most common clones hold around 10%. The CDR3 length is 14 residues. The germline V gene encodes CDR1 SGHAT and CDR2 FQNNGV. The sequencing input was blood T cells: a sorted CD56 or NKG2C T cell subset, CD4+ or CD8+ T cells, or bulk PBMC T cells (not recorded which). This chain connects TRBV11-2 to TRBJ2-2. This receptor was identified in a man aged 18 to 29 in good health. The CDR3 sequence is CASSRLSVSGELFF.